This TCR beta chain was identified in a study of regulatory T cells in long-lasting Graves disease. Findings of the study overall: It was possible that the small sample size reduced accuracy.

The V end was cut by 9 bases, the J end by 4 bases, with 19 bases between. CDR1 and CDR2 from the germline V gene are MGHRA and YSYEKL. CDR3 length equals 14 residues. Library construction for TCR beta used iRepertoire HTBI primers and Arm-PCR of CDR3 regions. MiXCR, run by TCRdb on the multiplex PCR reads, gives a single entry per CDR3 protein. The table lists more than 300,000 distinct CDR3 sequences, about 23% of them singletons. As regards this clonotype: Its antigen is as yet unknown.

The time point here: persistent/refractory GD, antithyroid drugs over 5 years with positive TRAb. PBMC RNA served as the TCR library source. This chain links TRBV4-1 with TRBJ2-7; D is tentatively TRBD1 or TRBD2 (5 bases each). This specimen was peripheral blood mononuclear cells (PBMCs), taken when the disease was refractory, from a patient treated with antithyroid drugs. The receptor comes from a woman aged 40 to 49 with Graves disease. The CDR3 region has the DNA TGCGCCAGTTCGTGGGGACCAGAGGGATACGAGCAGTACTTC. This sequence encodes CASSWGPEGYEQYF.